The clone carrying this T cell receptor (beta chain) was found many times. This record comes from a study of regulatory T cells in long-lasting Graves disease. V lost 1 base to trimming and J lost 8 bases, with 14 bases between them. The CDR3 runs 15 residues. Germline CDR1 is SNHLY and CDR2 is FYNNEI. Through Arm-PCR of CDR3 regions and iRepertoire HTBI primers, TCR beta libraries were built. TCRdb used MiXCR to reprocess the multiplex PCR reads, holding one entry per CDR3 protein. The sample carries some 490,000 distinct CDR3 sequences, approximately 12% recorded once. The time point here: newly diagnosed GD, antithyroid drugs for less than 3 months. From RNA extracted from PBMCs, the TCR library was made. These sequences were also reported in another study, on T cells in Graves' hyperthyroidism and ophthalmopathy.

The clonotype originates from a woman aged 25 to 39 with Graves disease. The rearrangement joins TRBV2 to TRBJ1-4, with no clear D. The material was peripheral blood mononuclear cells (PBMCs), obtained at new diagnosis, from a patient treated with antithyroid drugs. CDR3 in amino acids: CASSEVREGGEKLFF. For the CDR3, the DNA is TGTGCCAGCAGTGAAGTGAGGGAGGGTGGAGAAAAACTGTTTTTT. Using reference TRBV2 and TRBJ1-4 for the parts outside the CDR3, the full variable domain is EPEVTQTPSHQVTQMGQEVILRCVPISNHLYFYWYRQILGQKVEFLVSFYNNEISEKSEIFDDQFSVERPDGSNFTLKIRSTKLEDSAMYFCASSEVREGGEKLFFGSGTQLSVL.